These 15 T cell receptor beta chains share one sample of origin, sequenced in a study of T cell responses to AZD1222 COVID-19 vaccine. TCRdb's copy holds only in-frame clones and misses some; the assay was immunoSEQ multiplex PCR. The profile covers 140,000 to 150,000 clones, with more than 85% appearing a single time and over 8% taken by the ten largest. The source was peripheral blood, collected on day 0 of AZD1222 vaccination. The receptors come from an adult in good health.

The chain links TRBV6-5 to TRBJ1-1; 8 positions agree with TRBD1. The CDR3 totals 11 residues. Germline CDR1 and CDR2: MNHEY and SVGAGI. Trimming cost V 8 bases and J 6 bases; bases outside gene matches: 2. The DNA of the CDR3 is TGTGCCAGCCAGGGGGCTTCTGAAGCTTTCTTT. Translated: CASQGASEAFF.

In DNA form, the CDR3 reads TGCGCCAGCAGCCAAGGTGAAAACACCGGGGAGCTGTTTTTT. This codes for CASSQGENTGELFF. The V and J genes are TRBV4-3 and TRBJ2-2; D unclear. The CDR3 spans 14 residues. Germline CDR1 LGHNA, CDR2 YSLEER. The V gene lost 1 base and the J gene lost 2 bases, with 5 bases spanning the gap.

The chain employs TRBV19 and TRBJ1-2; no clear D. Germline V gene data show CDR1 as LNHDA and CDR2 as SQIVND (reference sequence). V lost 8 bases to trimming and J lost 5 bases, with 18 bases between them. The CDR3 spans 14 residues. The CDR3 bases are TGTGCCAGTCACGCGGCCAGATCCGCTTATGGCTACACCTTC. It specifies CASHAARSAYGYTF.

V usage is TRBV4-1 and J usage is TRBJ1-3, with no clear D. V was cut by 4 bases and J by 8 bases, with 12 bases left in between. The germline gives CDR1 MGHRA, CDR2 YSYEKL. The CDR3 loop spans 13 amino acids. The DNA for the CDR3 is TGCGCCAGCAGCCCCGGAAGGTCAGACACCATATATTTT. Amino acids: CASSPGRSDTIYF.

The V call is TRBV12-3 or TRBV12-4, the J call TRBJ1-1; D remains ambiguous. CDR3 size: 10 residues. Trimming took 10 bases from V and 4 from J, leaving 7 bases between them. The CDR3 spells CATRVTEAFF. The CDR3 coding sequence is TGTGCCACCCGAGTCACTGAAGCTTTCTTT.

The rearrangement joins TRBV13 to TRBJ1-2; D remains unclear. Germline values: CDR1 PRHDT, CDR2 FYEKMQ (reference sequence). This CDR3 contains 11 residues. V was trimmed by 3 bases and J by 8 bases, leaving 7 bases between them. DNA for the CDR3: TGTGCCAGCAGCTTCATAAAAGGCTACACCTTC. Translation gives CASSFIKGYTF.

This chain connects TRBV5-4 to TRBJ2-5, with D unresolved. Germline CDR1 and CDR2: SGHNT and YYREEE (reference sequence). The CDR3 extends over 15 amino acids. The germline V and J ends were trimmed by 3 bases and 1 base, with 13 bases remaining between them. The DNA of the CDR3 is TGTGCCAGCAGCTCACTCGACGGGCTCCAAGAGACCCAGTACTTC. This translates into CASSSLDGLQETQYF. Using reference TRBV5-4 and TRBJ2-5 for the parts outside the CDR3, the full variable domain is ETGVTQSPTHLIKTRGQQVTLRCSSQSGHNTVSWYQQALGQGPQFIFQYYREEENGRGNFPPRFSGLQFPNYSSELNVNALELDDSALYLCASSSLDGLQETQYFGPGTRLLVL.

The CDR3 DNA is TGTGCCAGCAGTGCTACCCCAGGGGGCCCTGGAAACACCATATATTTT. Translated, it gives CASSATPGGPGNTIYF. The rearrangement links TRBV2 to TRBJ1-3; 8 bases fit TRBD1. The ends lost 4 bases at V and 2 bases at J; junction bases unmatched: 7. Germline CDR1 reads SNHLY; CDR2 reads FYNNEI. CDR3 length equals 16 residues.

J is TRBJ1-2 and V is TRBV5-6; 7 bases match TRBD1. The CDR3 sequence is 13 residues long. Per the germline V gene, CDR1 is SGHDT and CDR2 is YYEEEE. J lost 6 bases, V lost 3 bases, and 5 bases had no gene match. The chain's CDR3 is CASSSGTAHGYTF. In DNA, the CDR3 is TGTGCCAGCAGCTCTGGGACAGCTCATGGCTACACCTTC.

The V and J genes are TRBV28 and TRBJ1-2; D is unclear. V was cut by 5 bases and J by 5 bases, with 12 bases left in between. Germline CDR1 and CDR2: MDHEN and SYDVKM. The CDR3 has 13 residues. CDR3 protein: CASSPDGRYGYTF. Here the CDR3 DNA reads TGTGCCAGCAGTCCGGACGGGAGGTATGGCTACACCTTC.

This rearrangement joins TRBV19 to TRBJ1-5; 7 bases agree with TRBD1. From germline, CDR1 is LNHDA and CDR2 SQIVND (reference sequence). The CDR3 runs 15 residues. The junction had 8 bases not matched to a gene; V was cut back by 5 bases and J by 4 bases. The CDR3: CASSFTGTENQPQHF. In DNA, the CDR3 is TGTGCCAGTAGTTTCACCGGGACAGAAAATCAGCCCCAGCATTTT. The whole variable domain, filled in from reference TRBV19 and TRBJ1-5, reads DGGITQSPKYLFRKEGQNVTLSCEQNLNHDAMYWYRQDPGQGLRLIYYSQIVNDFQKGDIAEGYSVSREKKESFPLTVTSAQKNPTAFYLCASSFTGTENQPQHFGDGTRLSIL.

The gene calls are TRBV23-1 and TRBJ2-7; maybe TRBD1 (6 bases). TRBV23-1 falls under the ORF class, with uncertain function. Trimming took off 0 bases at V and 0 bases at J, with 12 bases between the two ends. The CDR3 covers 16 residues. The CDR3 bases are TGCGCCAGCAGTCAATCGGGAGAGGACAGCTCCTACGAGCAGTACTTC. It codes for CASSQSGEDSSYEQYF.

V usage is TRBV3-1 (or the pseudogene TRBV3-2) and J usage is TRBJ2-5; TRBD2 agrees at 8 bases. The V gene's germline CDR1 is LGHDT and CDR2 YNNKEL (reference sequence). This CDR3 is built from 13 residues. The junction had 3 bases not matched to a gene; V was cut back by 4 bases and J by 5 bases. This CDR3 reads CASSPGGRETQYF. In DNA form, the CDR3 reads TGTGCCAGCAGCCCGGGGGGGCGGGAGACCCAGTACTTC.

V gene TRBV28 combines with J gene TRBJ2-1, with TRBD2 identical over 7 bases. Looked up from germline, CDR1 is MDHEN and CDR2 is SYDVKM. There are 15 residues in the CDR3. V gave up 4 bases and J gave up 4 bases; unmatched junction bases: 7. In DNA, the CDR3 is TGTGCCAGCAGTTGGTCCGGGGGGTCGTACAATGAGCAGTTCTTC. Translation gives CASSWSGGSYNEQFF.

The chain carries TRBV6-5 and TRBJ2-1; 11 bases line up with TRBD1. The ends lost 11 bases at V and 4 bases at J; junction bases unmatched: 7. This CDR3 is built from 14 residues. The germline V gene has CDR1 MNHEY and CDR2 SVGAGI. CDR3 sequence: CASRWDRGYNEQFF. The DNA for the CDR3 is TGTGCCTCGCGTTGGGACAGGGGGTACAATGAGCAGTTCTTC.